The clone carrying this T cell receptor beta chain was seen a few times. The data derive from a study of cytomegalovirus exposure and HLA in healthy donors. It was with 60 Vbeta and 13 Jbeta primers that the PCR ran. Libraries were prepared by immunoSEQ multiplex PCR; TCRdb keeps only in-frame clonotypes and omits some of them. The repertoire holds 76,000 or so clones, with around 72% as singletons. Germline assignment: CDR1 SNHLY and CDR2 FYNNEI. Trimming took 6 bases from V and 8 from J; bases not matched to a gene: 10. This CDR3 spans 14 amino acids. The source of this sequence is a woman between 40 and 55 years old in good health and CMV-seropositive. Sequencing was performed on PBMCs. This chain uses TRBV2 with TRBJ1-5; 7 bases are shared with TRBD1. CDR3 coding DNA: TGTGCCAGCAGCCGGGACAGCCGAATGGAGCCCCAGCATTTT. Protein product: CASSRDSRMEPQHF.